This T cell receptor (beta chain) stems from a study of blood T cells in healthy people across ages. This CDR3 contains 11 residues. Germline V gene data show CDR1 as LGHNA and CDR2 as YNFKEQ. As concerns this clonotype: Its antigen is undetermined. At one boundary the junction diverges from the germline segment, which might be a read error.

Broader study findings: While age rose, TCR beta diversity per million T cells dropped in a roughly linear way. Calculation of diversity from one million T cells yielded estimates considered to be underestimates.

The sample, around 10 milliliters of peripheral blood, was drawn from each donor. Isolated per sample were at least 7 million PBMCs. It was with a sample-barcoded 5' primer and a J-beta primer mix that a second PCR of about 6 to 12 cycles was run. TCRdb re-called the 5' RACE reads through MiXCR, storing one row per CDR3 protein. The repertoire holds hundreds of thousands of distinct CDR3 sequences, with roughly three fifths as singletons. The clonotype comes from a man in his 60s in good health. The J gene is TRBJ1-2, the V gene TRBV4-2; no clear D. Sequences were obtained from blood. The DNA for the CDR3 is TGTGCCAGCGGCCAAGATAAAGGCTACACCTTC. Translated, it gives CASGQDKGYTF.